This TCR beta chain was observed in a study of vaccination effects on CD4 cells after COVID-19. V dropped 5 bases and J dropped 11 bases, with 18 bases sitting between them. Germline CDR1 reads MDHEN; CDR2 reads SYDVKM. The CDR3 length is 13 residues. The repertoire was sequenced with immunoSEQ multiplex PCR; TCRdb's copy has only in-frame clones and lacks some. This table has around 66,000 clones, around 70% appearing once. In its sample, this clone was seen a few times. Its target is not known. Researchers isolated CD4+ T cells once about eleven days of culture had elapsed. Either the BNT162b2 or mRNA-1273 vaccine was given to participants in two doses.

The specimen was CD4+ T cells from PBMCs cultured without peptide, collected after COVID-19 vaccination. The rearrangement joins TRBV28 to TRBJ1-1, with D unresolved. This TCR was sampled from a human donor who received a COVID-19 vaccine. In DNA, the CDR3 is TGTGCCAGCAGTGTCGGGTCCCCCAGGTCCGCTTTCTTT. This translates into CASSVGSPRSAFF.